The 20 T cell receptor beta chains listed next were all sequenced from one sample in a study of PD-1 blockade in classical Hodgkin lymphoma. Libraries were prepared by immunoSEQ multiplex PCR; TCRdb keeps only in-frame clonotypes and omits some of them. The data contain tens of thousands of clones, over 70% of them singletons. The time point is: cycle 4 day 1 (C4D1), after 5 to 7 weeks of nivolumab. Patients all relapsed after autologous stem cell transplantation, and there was variation in brentuximab vedotin exposure. The sequences come from peripheral blood mononuclear cells (PBMCs), collected before the fourth cycle of nivolumab. The receptors were gathered from a human donor with classical Hodgkin lymphoma.

V is TRBV27 and J is TRBJ2-2, with 7 positions matching TRBD2. With V trimmed by 3 bases and J by 4 bases, 5 bases remained unmatched. The germline V gene has CDR1 MNHEY and CDR2 SMNVEV (reference sequence). This CDR3 is built from 15 residues. CDR3 sequence reads: CASSFWGEGTGELFF. The CDR3 DNA sequence: TGTGCCAGCAGTTTCTGGGGGGAGGGCACCGGGGAGCTGTTTTTT.

V usage is TRBV5-4 and J usage is TRBJ2-7; TRBD2 is a possible D gene (5 bases). CDR3 length equals 12 residues. The germline CDR1 and CDR2 sequences are SGHNT and YYREEE (reference sequence). With 8 bases removed from V and 5 bases from J, the gap between germline ends came to 14 bases. The CDR3 region is CASGRGLHEQYF. The CDR3 bases are TGTGCCAGTGGGCGCGGACTCCACGAGCAGTACTTC.

This clone was observed a single time. The chain combines TRBV2 with TRBJ2-2, with a weak D call TRBD2 (6 bases). The germline V gene has CDR1 SNHLY and CDR2 FYNNEI. V lost 6 bases and J lost 7, with 12 bases in between. The CDR3 spans 13 residues. The DNA for the CDR3 is TGTGCCAGCAGCGATACTAGCTTCGGGGAGCTGTTTTTT. Protein: CASSDTSFGELFF.

This chain joins TRBV2 and TRBJ2-7, with 7 bases aligning to TRBD1. Germline V lookup: CDR1 SNHLY, CDR2 FYNNEI. Germline trimming cut 7 bases from V and 5 bases from J; bases unmatched to any gene: 5. The CDR3 runs 12 residues. In nucleotides, the CDR3 is TGTGCCAGCAAACAGGGGTGGAACGAGCAGTACTTC. Its translation is CASKQGWNEQYF.

The chain carries TRBV7-9 and TRBJ1-3; TRBD1 matches at 8 bases. Trimming removed 5 bases from V and 2 bases from J; junction bases left unmatched: 14. CDR1 is SEHNR, CDR2 FQNEAQ, per germline (reference sequence). This CDR3 region has 18 residues. CDR3 coding DNA: TGTGCCAGCAGCCCACGCCGGACAGGGCGTTCCGCTGGAAACACCATATATTTT. Protein sequence: CASSPRRTGRSAGNTIYF.

V usage is TRBV7-6 and J usage is TRBJ2-5, with 11 bases matching TRBD1. The CDR3 is 16 amino acids. Per the germline V gene, CDR1 is SGHVS and CDR2 is FNYEAQ. The V gene end was trimmed by 5 bases and the J gene end by 2 bases; junction bases not matched to a gene: 7. CDR3 coding DNA: TGTGCCAGCAGCCCTTTGGGGGACAGGGGGCAAGAGACCCAGTACTTC. As protein: CASSPLGDRGQETQYF. Looking up the rest from reference TRBV7-6 and TRBJ2-5 gives the full variable domain: GAGVSQSPRYKVTKRGQDVALRCDPISGHVSLYWYRQALGQGPEFLTYFNYEAQQDKSGLPNDRFSAERPEGSISTLTIQRTEQRDSAMYRCASSPLGDRGQETQYFGPGTRLLVL.

CDR3 sequence: CASIPSGGRGNTEAFF. CDR3 DNA: TGTGCCAGCATCCCGAGTGGGGGGCGCGGGAACACTGAAGCTTTCTTT. The genes are TRBV2 and TRBJ1-1, with D tentatively TRBD1 (6 bases). Germline V gene sequence: CDR1 SNHLY, CDR2 FYNNEI. V was shortened by 7 bases and J by 1 base, with 19 bases between the two germline ends. The CDR3 is 16 residues long. Full variable domain (outside the CDR3, taken from reference TRBV2 and TRBJ1-1): EPEVTQTPSHQVTQMGQEVILRCVPISNHLYFYWYRQILGQKVEFLVSFYNNEISEKSEIFDDQFSVERPDGSNFTLKIRSTKLEDSAMYFCASIPSGGRGNTEAFFGQGTRLTVV.

This clone was seen once. The chain carries TRBV6-1 and TRBJ1-1; D might be TRBD1 (5 bases). The V end lost 7 bases, the J end lost 11 bases, and 26 bases lay between the germline ends. This CDR3 contains 15 residues. Germline V gives CDR1 MNHNS, CDR2 SASEGT. The CDR3 bases are TGTGCCAGCAATTTCCCAGCGGGGCGCTCTCAAGGCGCTTTCTTT. Amino acids: CASNFPAGRSQGAFF.

This rearrangement joins TRBV18 to TRBJ1-3; D remains unclear. Germline CDR1 and CDR2: KGHSH and LQKENI. The CDR3 is 14 residues long. The V end was cut by 4 bases, the J end by 2 bases, with 9 bases between. The CDR3: CASSRPVPGNTIYF. The DNA of the CDR3 is TGTGCCAGCTCACGACCCGTACCTGGAAACACCATATATTTT. Combining the CDR3 with reference TRBV18 and TRBJ1-3 gives the whole variable domain NAGVMQNPRHLVRRRGQEARLRCSPMKGHSHVYWYRQLPEEGLKFMVYLQKENIIDESGMPKERFSAEFPKEGPSILRIQQVVRGDSAAYFCASSRPVPGNTIYFGEGSWLTVV.

This clone was observed a handful of times. The rearrangement links TRBV5-4 to TRBJ1-6, with D possibly TRBD1 on 6 matching bases. The germline CDR1 and CDR2 sequences are SGHNT and YYREEE (reference sequence). The CDR3 is 16 amino acids. Trimming took 5 bases from V and 9 from J, leaving 21 bases between them. Here the CDR3 DNA reads TGTGCCAGCAGTATTTCGGGGGCAGGCCCCCTTTCACCCCTCCACTTT. Translating it yields CASSISGAGPLSPLHF.

The chain is built from TRBV7-9 and TRBJ1-4, with a weak D call TRBD1 (5 bases). The germline V gene has CDR1 SEHNR and CDR2 FQNEAQ (reference sequence). The V and J ends lost 1 base and 8 bases respectively, with 14 bases between them. The CDR3 length is 15 residues. The CDR3 protein is CASSLGFQGREKLFF. The CDR3 region has the DNA TGTGCCAGCAGCTTAGGGTTCCAGGGACGGGAAAAACTGTTTTTT.

This chain connects TRBV6-1 to TRBJ2-2; D is possibly TRBD1 (5 bases). Trimming took 6 bases from V and 0 from J, leaving 11 bases between them. CDR1 and CDR2 (germline): MNHNS, SASEGT. This CDR3 contains 15 residues. Here the CDR3 DNA reads TGTGCCAGCAGCACCGACAGCGCGAACACCGGGGAGCTGTTTTTT. It is translated as CASSTDSANTGELFF.

V usage is TRBV28 and J usage is TRBJ1-4; possibly TRBD1 for D (5 bases). CDR3 length: 16 residues. V lost 4 bases to trimming and J lost 3 bases, with 15 bases between them. Per germline, CDR1 MDHEN and CDR2 SYDVKM. Here the CDR3 DNA reads TGTGCCAGCAGTTCGGGCGGGGCTTCGGCTAATGAAAAACTGTTTTTT. It yields the protein CASSSGGASANEKLFF.

V is TRBV19 and J is TRBJ1-5; no definite D call. The CDR3 is made up of 12 amino acids. The V and J ends lost 5 bases and 6 bases respectively, with 8 bases between them. The V gene's germline CDR1 is LNHDA and CDR2 SQIVND (reference sequence). CDR3 loop: CASSPRSQPQHF. As DNA, the CDR3 is TGTGCCAGTAGTCCGCGGTCTCAGCCCCAGCATTTT.

The chain couples TRBV7-2 to TRBJ2-4, with TRBD2 as a possible D gene (6 bases). CDR3 length equals 14 residues. V lost 5 bases to trimming and J lost 6 bases, with 14 bases between them. Germline V gene data show CDR1 as SGHTA and CDR2 as FQGNSA. CDR3 in DNA: TGTGCCAGCAGCGCGGGGTTAGACCGAAACATTCAGTACTTC. Its protein is CASSAGLDRNIQYF.

The gene calls are TRBV5-8 and TRBJ2-7; D call uncertain. Trimming took off 0 bases at V and 0 bases at J, with 10 bases between the two ends. The CDR3 is made up of 15 amino acids. Germline CDR1 and CDR2: SGHTS and YDEGEE. The CDR3, as DNA: TGTGCCAGCAGCTTGGTCCAGGTATACTCCTACGAGCAGTACTTC. It encodes CASSLVQVYSYEQYF.

Comments on this clone: Different DNA sequences within this sample yield the same CDR3. The rearrangement uses TRBV29-1 and TRBJ1-5; 8 bases align to TRBD1. V lost 4 bases and J lost 4; bases outside the gene matches: 9. Per germline, CDR1 SQVTM and CDR2 ANQGSEA. The CDR3 consists of 15 residues. The CDR3, as DNA: TGCAGCGTTGCGGTCCAGGGGGCAGGTAATCAGCCCCAGCATTTT. Translated, it gives CSVAVQGAGNQPQHF.

The chain couples TRBV12-1 to TRBJ2-1; the DNA was not compared with TRBD2, the D call given in the table. TRBV12-1 is marked as a pseudogene. The CDR3 is made up of 16 amino acids. The CDR3 DNA is TGTGCCAGCAGCTCGGTTGGGCTAGCGGGGTTCAATGAGCAGTTCTTC. It yields the protein CASSSVGLAGFNEQFF.

This chain's CDR3 is CAWTLMSQETQYF. The CDR3 coding sequence is TGTGCCTGGACCTTGATGTCCCAAGAGACCCAGTACTTC. The chain couples TRBV30 to TRBJ2-5; D gene uncertain. The CDR3 is made up of 13 amino acids. Trimming shortened V by 4 bases and J by 1 base, and 10 bases separated the two germline ends. Germline V gene data show CDR1 as GTSNPN and CDR2 as SVGIG (reference sequence).

This chain links TRBV7-2 with TRBJ2-1; D is unclear. V lost 0 bases to trimming and J lost 0 bases, with 9 bases between them. From germline, CDR1 is SGHTA and CDR2 FQGNSA. This CDR3 region has 16 residues. CDR3 in DNA: TGTGCCAGCAGCTTAGCTTCGACCAGCTCCTACAATGAGCAGTTCTTC. Protein: CASSLASTSSYNEQFF. Complete variable domain (other parts from reference TRBV7-2 and TRBJ2-1): GAGVSQSPSNKVTEKGKDVELRCDPISGHTALYWYRQSLGQGLEFLIYFQGNSAPDKSGLPSDRFSAERTGGSVSTLTIQRTQQEDSAVYLCASSLASTSSYNEQFFGPGTRLTVL.